A selection of T cell receptor beta chains follows, all from one sample in a study of T cells after yellow fever vaccination. TCRdb re-called the 5' RACE reads with MiXCR, one entry per CDR3 protein. The table includes some 250,000 distinct CDR3 sequences, approximately 3.8% detected once. Sequenced material: PBMCs, taken 15 days after the yellow fever booster vaccination. The receptor set was obtained from a young man who received the YFV17D yellow fever vaccine. Each CDR3 is given with its conserved first and last residue. A D gene is named only where the DNA matches it firmly. Size is omitted from some rows. Given values are once, few, many or a class for expanded clones.

j_call v_call clone_size d_call cdr3_nt cdr3_aa
TRBJ2-7 TRBV5-1 many - TGCGCCAGCAGCTTAGGCCGATCCTACGAGCAGTACTTC CASSLGRSYEQYF
TRBJ1-1 TRBV5-1 many - TGCGCCAGCAGCACCTGGACAGACATGAACACTGAAGCTTTCTTT CASSTWTDMNTEAFF
TRBJ1-5 TRBV19 many - TGTGCCAGCCTCTCGCAGGGTGTTAATCAGCCCCAGCATTTT CASLSQGVNQPQHF
TRBJ2-3 TRBV4-3 many TRBD1 TGCGCCAGCAGCACCCGACAGGGAAGCACAGATACGCAGTATTTT CASSTRQGSTDTQYF
TRBJ1-3 TRBV3-1 few - TGTGCCAGCAAGGAAGCCAGCTCTGGAAACACCATATATTTT CASKEASSGNTIYF
TRBJ1-1 TRBV24-1 many TRBD1 TGTGCCACCAGTGATGCGACCGACAGGGCGAACACTGAAGCTTTCTTT CATSDATDRANTEAFF
TRBJ1-4 TRBV29-1 many TRBD1 TGCAGCGTTGACCAGGGGGCAGATGAAAAACTGTTTTTT CSVDQGADEKLFF
TRBJ2-3 TRBV11-1 many - TGTGCCAGCAGCTTAGTGGTAGTCGGGTCGACAGATACGCAGTATTTT CASSLVVVGSTDTQYF
TRBJ2-1 TRBV20-1 many - TGCAGTGCTCCACATCCCCCCCCGGACGACTACAATGAGCAGTTCTTC CSAPHPPPDDYNEQFF
TRBJ2-3 TRBV9 many - TGTGCCAGCAGCGTCCTAAACACAGATACGCAGTATTTT CASSVLNTDTQYF
TRBJ2-7 TRBV4-1 many TRBD1 TGCGCCAGCAGCCAACAGGGACAGGGTGCCTACGAGCAGTACTTC CASSQQGQGAYEQYF
TRBJ2-1 TRBV6-5 many - TGTGCCAGCAGGGCCACAGGAAACAATGAGCAGTTCTTC CASRATGNNEQFF
TRBJ1-6 TRBV20-1 many - TGCAGTGCTAGGCGGGGCCCTAATTCACCCCTCCACTTT CSARRGPNSPLHF
TRBJ2-2 TRBV24-1 many TRBD1 TGTGCCACCAGAGGACAGGGATCCACCGGGGAGCTGTTTTTT CATRGQGSTGELFF
TRBJ2-2 TRBV12-3/TRBV12-4 many TRBD2 TGTGCCAGCAGCCAGCGGGGGAAGGATACCGGGGAGCTGTTTTTT CASSQRGKDTGELFF
TRBJ2-7 TRBV7-2 many - TGTGCCAGCAGCTTAGTCTCCGCCACGGGCTACGAGCAGTACTTC CASSLVSATGYEQYF
TRBJ1-6 TRBV10-3 many - TGTGCCATCAGTGCCGGCCTTGGGGATTCACCCCTCCACTTT CAISAGLGDSPLHF
TRBJ2-1 TRBV25-1 many TRBD2 TGTGCCAGCGCTGCGGGACTAGCGGGGGGAAATTCCTACAATGAGCAGTTCTTC CASAAGLAGGNSYNEQFF
TRBJ2-1 TRBV7-2 many - TGTGCCAGCAGTCCCTCTCGCGCCGGTGAGCAGTTCTTC CASSPSRAGEQFF
TRBJ1-5 TRBV4-2 many - TGTGCCAGCAGCCAACCCCTAGCGGGGACTCGGCACGGCAATCAGCCCCAGCATTTT CASSQPLAGTRHGNQPQHF
TRBJ2-2 TRBV4-2 many - TGTGCCAGCAGCCAAGATAGGGGGGTAGTCACCGGGGAGCTGTTTTTT CASSQDRGVVTGELFF
TRBJ1-2 TRBV12-3/TRBV12-4 many - TGTGCCAGCAGTTTGATGGGGGCGGGTCGTTCTAACTATGGCTACACCTTC CASSLMGAGRSNYGYTF
TRBJ2-2 TRBV6-5 many - TGTGCCAGCAGTTACTCCCTTGTGTGGGGGCAGAACGGGGAGCTGTTTTTT CASSYSLVWGQNGELFF
TRBJ1-2 TRBV4-3 - - TGCGCCAGCAGCCAAGATCCAGGGGATGGCTACACCTTC CASSQDPGDGYTF
TRBJ2-1 TRBV6-5 many TRBD2 TGTGCCAGCAGAAGGGGGGATAGCGGGGGTATACATGAGCAGTTCTTC CASRRGDSGGIHEQFF
TRBJ1-1 TRBV5-1 many - TGCGCCAGCAGCGTCCGGGGCGGGAACACTGAAGCTTTCTTT CASSVRGGNTEAFF
TRBJ2-3 TRBV6-6 many - TGTGCCAGCAGTCATGGGGACAGCACAGATACGCAGTATTTT CASSHGDSTDTQYF
TRBJ1-5 TRBV10-3 - TRBD1 TGTGCCATCAGTGAGCCGGACAGGGGCGATCAGCCCCAGCATTTT CAISEPDRGDQPQHF
TRBJ1-2 TRBV5-1 - - TGCGCCAGCAGCTTGGTGTCGAACGGCCAGGGCTACACCTTC CASSLVSNGQGYTF
TRBJ2-3 TRBV7-2 many TRBD2 TGTGCCAGCAGATATAACCTAGCGGGGGCCACAGATACGCAGTATTTT CASRYNLAGATDTQYF
TRBJ2-5 TRBV6-1 many - TGTGCCAGCAGCAGGGCACTCCAAGAGACCCAGTACTTC CASSRALQETQYF
TRBJ2-7 TRBV20-1 many TRBD2 TGCAGTGCTAGAGATATTAGCGGGGCCTCCTACGAGCAGTACTTC CSARDISGASYEQYF
TRBJ2-3 TRBV11-2 many - TGTGCCAGCAGCTTATTCTGGGGGAGCACAGATACGCAGTATTTT CASSLFWGSTDTQYF